This T cell receptor (beta chain) came from a study of blood T cells in healthy people across ages. Primers used in a second PCR of about 7 to 11 cycles were a sample-barcoded 5' primer and a J-beta primer mix. TCRdb re-derived calls from the 5' RACE reads in MiXCR, one entry per CDR3 protein. This sample has around 1,000,000 distinct CDR3 sequences, with approximately 25% found just once. Per germline, CDR1 LGHNA and CDR2 YNFKEQ. The CDR3 runs 13 residues. V was cut by 0 bases and J by 10 bases, with 12 bases left in between. These sequences were also reported in another study, on T cells of mothers and their children.

The TCR originated in a girl aged 2 to 9 in good health. Sequencing used blood. The chain couples TRBV4-2 to TRBJ1-1; unclear D gene. CDR3 coding DNA: TGTGCCAGCAGCCAAGAGGTGGGCCGGGCAGCTTTCTTT. Its translation: CASSQEVGRAAFF.